The entry below describes one TCR beta chain. The data were taken from a study of blood T cell repertoires in COVID-19. Here immunoSEQ multiplex PCR was the method, and the copy in TCRdb shows in-frame clones only, minus some. The sample has 150,000 to 200,000 clones, around nine tenths seen once. Germline CDR1 reads LNHDA; CDR2 reads SQIVND (reference sequence). The CDR3 is 15 residues long. Trimming pared 2 bases from V and 4 bases from J, leaving 12 bases between. The rearrangement links TRBV19 to TRBJ2-1; D gene unclear. This TCR was recovered from a woman younger than 30 who had recovered from COVID-19. The specimen sequenced was peripheral blood. The CDR3 bases are TGTGCCAGTAGTATAACCCAAAACAGATACAATGAGCAGTTCTTC. Translating gives CASSITQNRYNEQFF. The full variable domain, its missing parts supplied by reference TRBV19 and TRBJ2-1, is DGGITQSPKYLFRKEGQNVTLSCEQNLNHDAMYWYRQDPGQGLRLIYYSQIVNDFQKGDIAEGYSVSREKKESFPLTVTSAQKNPTAFYLCASSITQNRYNEQFFGPGTRLTVL.